This T cell receptor beta chain was retrieved from a study of post-analysis software for immune sequencing data. Turning to the study itself: The courses of disease that were included comprised relapsing-remitting, secondary progressive and progressive-relapsing multiple sclerosis. Study results and limitations: A significant reduction in normalized Chao1 diversity was observed in multiple sclerosis patients versus controls. Roughly five TRBV segments appeared more often in patients than in controls, and TRBV5-6, TRBV5-1 and TRBV20-1 were among these. F measure showed strong co-clustering of same-batch samples.

The library was made from cDNA and included unique molecular identifiers. Out of roughly 0.85 to 10 million T cells, 480,000 or so cDNA molecules were generated. TCRdb fed the PCR reads into MiXCR, producing one record per CDR3 protein. The sample gives some 690,000 distinct CDR3 sequences, approximately 30% of which show up once; roughly 0.57% is in the top ten. The CDR3 has 14 residues. There are a few counts of this clonotype. Its antigen is still unknown. The chain joins TRBV21-1 to TRBJ2-1; the table names TRBD2, a call not compared with the DNA. TRBV21-1 is shown as a pseudogene. The sample comprised blood. The sequence came from a girl aged 10 to 17 with multiple sclerosis. CDR3 nucleotide sequence: TGTGCCAGCAGCAAAGCAGCGCGGGAGCGTGAGCAGTTCTTC. Translation gives CASSKAAREREQFF.